This TCR beta chain comes out of a study of T cell changes during pregnancy in multiple sclerosis. Profiling relied on immunoSEQ multiplex PCR, and the TCRdb table lists in-frame clones only, not all of them. The table lists about 87,000 clones, around 93% of them singletons. This clone was observed a single time. Germline lookup yields CDR1 SGHRS and CDR2 YFSETQ. V gave up 0 bases and J gave up 7 bases, with 8 bases separating them. The CDR3 sequence is 13 residues long. This clonotype was sampled from a female donor in good health, enrolled as a control in a pregnancy study. The chain uses TRBV5-1 and TRBJ2-1, with D unresolved. This material consisted of peripheral blood, taken in the third trimester of pregnancy. This CDR3 is CASSLAGSNEQFF. The CDR3 DNA sequence: TGCGCCAGCAGCTTGGCCGGGTCGAATGAGCAGTTCTTC.